This T cell receptor beta chain was sequenced in a study of shared clonotypes between healthy human individuals. Findings of the study overall: Generally, naive subsets came out with larger estimated richness than memory subsets. Rarefaction curves obtained for sorted subsets showed sequencing incomplete despite large depth.

Assay runs were performed at deep level. Measured with immunoSEQ multiplex PCR; TCRdb has only the in-frame clones, and not every one. The data hold around 990,000 clones, with roughly 77% observed a single time. As regards this clone: Its antigen remains unknown.

Trimming left V 0 bases short and J 8 bases short, with 3 bases between. The germline V gene has CDR1 SGHNT and CDR2 YYREEE (reference sequence). This CDR3 contains 11 residues. The sample comprised memory CD4+ T cells from PBMCs. Subset here: CD45RA-negative fraction. This chain links TRBV5-4 with TRBJ2-1; D is undetermined. This sequence originates from a man aged 18-30 years in good health. Some clones in this sample may be carry-over from other donors' samples. CDR3 loop: CASSLEDEQFF. The CDR3 nucleotides read TGTGCCAGCAGCTTGGAGGATGAGCAGTTCTTC.